Listed below are T cell receptor beta chains from one sample, sequenced in a study of blood T cell repertoires in COVID-19. Profiling relied on immunoSEQ multiplex PCR, and the TCRdb table lists in-frame clones only, not all of them. The data contain 120,000 to 150,000 clones, under 85% of them singletons. The specimen sequenced was peripheral blood. The receptors come from a man aged 45-65 years with active or convalescent COVID-19. Each CDR3 is given with its conserved first and last residue. Fields, in order: D gene, V gene, clone size, J gene, CDR3 protein, CDR3 DNA. D genes are given only for firm matches. The size field is filled for only some rows; it gives once, few, many or a size class.

d_call: NA; v_call: TRBV10-3; clone_size: few; j_call: TRBJ1-2; cdr3_aa: CAIRGRGHGYTF; cdr3_nt: TGTGCCATCAGGGGTAGGGGTCATGGCTACACCTTC
d_call: TRBD1; v_call: TRBV28; clone_size: once; j_call: TRBJ2-7; cdr3_aa: CASSFQTTGGYEQYF; cdr3_nt: TGTGCCAGCAGTTTCCAAACGACAGGGGGCTACGAGCAGTACTTC
d_call: TRBD1; v_call: TRBV18; clone_size: NA; j_call: TRBJ1-1; cdr3_aa: CASSPQTGGYVAEAFF; cdr3_nt: TGTGCCAGCTCACCACAGACAGGGGGCTATGTCGCTGAAGCTTTCTTT
d_call: TRBD2; v_call: TRBV2; clone_size: NA; j_call: TRBJ2-1; cdr3_aa: CASRSGSSYNEQFF; cdr3_nt: TGTGCCAGCAGGAGCGGGAGCTCCTACAATGAGCAGTTCTTC
d_call: TRBD2; v_call: TRBV18; clone_size: NA; j_call: TRBJ2-1; cdr3_aa: CASSPWTSGSSYNEQFF; cdr3_nt: TGTGCCAGCTCACCTTGGACTAGCGGGAGCTCCTACAATGAGCAGTTCTTC
d_call: TRBD1; v_call: TRBV7-3; clone_size: NA; j_call: TRBJ2-2; cdr3_aa: CASSLGGTGEDTGELFF; cdr3_nt: TGTGCCAGCAGCTTAGGCGGGACAGGGGAAGACACCGGGGAGCTGTTTTTT
d_call: TRBD1; v_call: TRBV9; clone_size: NA; j_call: TRBJ2-2; cdr3_aa: CASSATGDTGELFF; cdr3_nt: TGTGCCAGCAGCGCGACAGGGGACACCGGGGAGCTGTTTTTT
d_call: NA; v_call: TRBV9; clone_size: NA; j_call: TRBJ2-7; cdr3_aa: CASSVGTAPYEQYF; cdr3_nt: TGTGCCAGCAGCGTAGGGACAGCCCCCTACGAGCAGTACTTC
d_call: NA; v_call: TRBV14; clone_size: NA; j_call: TRBJ1-2; cdr3_aa: CASSPLGGRNGYTF; cdr3_nt: TGTGCCAGCAGCCCACTCGGGGGGCGAAATGGCTACACCTTC
d_call: NA; v_call: TRBV5-4; clone_size: NA; j_call: TRBJ2-3; cdr3_aa: CASSPTRDTQYF; cdr3_nt: TGTGCCAGCAGCCCCACTCGAGATACGCAGTATTTT
d_call: TRBD2; v_call: TRBV11-2; clone_size: NA; j_call: TRBJ2-7; cdr3_aa: CASSNLAGLGEQYF; cdr3_nt: TGTGCCAGCAGCAACCTAGCGGGATTGGGGGAGCAGTACTTC
d_call: NA; v_call: TRBV19; clone_size: NA; j_call: TRBJ1-5; cdr3_aa: CASSPRRVGQPQHF; cdr3_nt: TGTGCCAGTAGTCCCCGCAGGGTAGGACAGCCCCAGCATTTT
d_call: NA; v_call: TRBV6-5; clone_size: NA; j_call: TRBJ1-6; cdr3_aa: CASRKESSYNSPLHF; cdr3_nt: TGTGCCAGCAGGAAAGAGAGCTCCTATAATTCACCCCTCCACTTT
d_call: NA; v_call: TRBV5-1; clone_size: NA; j_call: TRBJ2-7; cdr3_aa: CASSLAEGPYEQYF; cdr3_nt: TGCGCCAGCAGCTTGGCTGAGGGCCCCTACGAGCAGTACTTC
d_call: NA; v_call: TRBV4-2; clone_size: few; j_call: TRBJ2-1; cdr3_aa: CASSQVVNEQFF; cdr3_nt: TGTGCCAGCAGCCAAGTAGTTAATGAGCAGTTCTTC
d_call: NA; v_call: TRBV2; clone_size: few; j_call: TRBJ1-3; cdr3_aa: CASKPGNSGNTIYF; cdr3_nt: TGTGCCAGCAAGCCGGGAAACTCTGGAAACACCATATATTTT
d_call: NA; v_call: TRBV7-9; clone_size: few; j_call: TRBJ2-7; cdr3_aa: CASSPGTLYEQYF; cdr3_nt: TGTGCCAGCAGCCCCGGGACTCTATACGAGCAGTACTTC
d_call: TRBD1; v_call: TRBV7-6; clone_size: once; j_call: TRBJ1-4; cdr3_aa: CASSFGQGNEKLFF; cdr3_nt: TGTGCCAGCAGTTTTGGACAGGGCAATGAAAAACTGTTTTTT
d_call: TRBD1; v_call: TRBV7-9; clone_size: NA; j_call: TRBJ2-3; cdr3_aa: CASSRGVSGGFTDTQYF; cdr3_nt: TGTGCCAGCAGCCGAGGGGTATCAGGGGGCTTCACAGATACGCAGTATTTT
d_call: TRBD2; v_call: TRBV9; clone_size: NA; j_call: TRBJ2-7; cdr3_aa: CASSVLAGGYEQYF; cdr3_nt: TGTGCCAGCAGCGTATTAGCGGGAGGGTACGAGCAGTACTTC
d_call: NA; v_call: TRBV30; clone_size: once; j_call: TRBJ2-1; cdr3_aa: CASTLGRLVSNEQFF; cdr3_nt: TGTGCCTCGACCCTGGGGAGGCTTGTAAGCAATGAGCAGTTCTTC
d_call: TRBD1; v_call: TRBV10-1; clone_size: few; j_call: TRBJ2-1; cdr3_aa: CASIGTGMSNEQFF; cdr3_nt: TGCGCCAGCATTGGGACAGGGATGTCCAATGAGCAGTTCTTC
d_call: NA; v_call: TRBV19; clone_size: NA; j_call: TRBJ1-5; cdr3_aa: CASSTGHRSIRPQHF; cdr3_nt: TGTGCCAGTAGTACCGGACACCGGTCCATTCGGCCCCAGCATTTT
d_call: NA; v_call: TRBV4-2; clone_size: NA; j_call: TRBJ1-2; cdr3_aa: CASSQVGGSYGYTF; cdr3_nt: TGTGCCAGCAGCCAAGTTGGGGGCTCCTATGGCTACACCTTC
d_call: TRBD1; v_call: TRBV19; clone_size: NA; j_call: TRBJ1-1; cdr3_aa: CATAGQGTWNTEAFF; cdr3_nt: TGTGCCACCGCGGGACAGGGTACGTGGAACACTGAAGCTTTCTTT
d_call: NA; v_call: TRBV29-1; clone_size: NA; j_call: TRBJ2-7; cdr3_aa: CSVEDRSGHKSYEQYF; cdr3_nt: TGCAGCGTTGAAGATCGATCGGGACACAAATCCTACGAGCAGTACTTC
d_call: NA; v_call: TRBV5-5; clone_size: NA; j_call: TRBJ2-2; cdr3_aa: CASSFATQTGELFF; cdr3_nt: TGTGCCAGCAGCTTCGCAACCCAGACCGGGGAGCTGTTTTTT
d_call: TRBD2; v_call: TRBV6-2/TRBV6-3; clone_size: many; j_call: TRBJ2-7; cdr3_aa: CASSYTSGSYEQYF; cdr3_nt: TGTGCCAGCAGTTACACTAGCGGGAGCTACGAGCAGTACTTC
d_call: NA; v_call: TRBV28; clone_size: NA; j_call: TRBJ1-3; cdr3_aa: CASSPQGFTGNTIYF; cdr3_nt: TGTGCCAGCAGTCCGCAGGGTTTCACTGGAAACACCATATATTTT